This TCR beta chain was found in a study of glioma-infiltrating T cells after dendritic cell vaccination (dated by TCRdb to about 2016). About the study as a whole: The cohort included 15 or so glioblastoma patients drawn from Phase I and II dendritic cell vaccination trials, of whom 9 were newly diagnosed and 6 had recurrent disease. To make the vaccine, monocyte-derived dendritic cells were cultured for under 9 days with IL-4 and GM-CSF and then pulsed overnight with autologous tumor lysate. Three intradermal dendritic cell vaccine injections were administered to patients at biweekly intervals in the arm below the axilla. Autologous tumor lysate-pulsed dendritic cell vaccination was administered to the patients between about 2003 and 2012. Survival after dendritic cell vaccination was correlated with TCR sequencing metrics, such as TIL content and the overlap between tumor and blood repertoires. In glioblastoma patients vaccinated with dendritic cells, deep sequencing of TCR beta CDR3 regions served to measure the amount of tumor-infiltrating lymphocytes and to compare repertoires between tumor and blood.

Patients were selected on the basis of adequate residual fresh-frozen tumor tissue and more than two years of available survival data. An isocitrate dehydrogenase mutation was not carried by any of the glioblastoma patients, although molecular status was otherwise variable. PBMC were collected before vaccination, two weeks after the third vaccination, and at tumor progression when it occurred. Genomic DNA was extracted with the Qiagen DNeasy Blood extraction Kit. In its sample, this clone was seen once. What this receptor recognizes is not known. No qualities accompany the bases; no much larger clone lies one base away. The immunoSEQ assay amplified TCRB CDR3 regions from around 2.1 micrograms of genomic DNA, or from all available DNA when less than that amount was available. The multiplex PCR relied on 60 forward primers for TCR V beta segments and 13 reverse primers for J beta segments. To estimate reads per starting template, synthetic control templates were spiked into each sample at limiting dilution. Sequencing produced 87 bp reads on the Illumina HiSeq System. In the authors' own workflow: PCR and sequencing errors were removed by a nearest neighbor algorithm that merged closely related sequences. TCR overlap was defined as the percentage of unique tumor TCR beta sequences that were also found in the peripheral blood of the same patient. This immuneACCESS table, as held by TCRdb, lists in-frame sequences with V and J called but not all clones. Of the missing ones, under half trace to an unresolved V gene in checked studies; the others have no known cause. V and J calls and clone size come straight from that table; D and trimming were deduced from the DNA. This sample comprises roughly 90,000 clones, 80% to 90% of them detected only once. The biggest ten clones account for about a sixth of the sample.

The cysteine opens and the phenylalanine closes a CDR3 of 8 amino acids. The CDR3 DNA has 24 bases and is translated from base 1. On the study overall, not on this receptor specifically: The three-group TCR overlap response model was characterized as speculative, and prospective validation of the model was stated to be required. Higher estimated pretreatment TIL content predicted longer time to progression and overall survival after dendritic cell vaccination. The cohort was small and heterogeneous, with few patients having full blood and tumor sets and even fewer initial-recurrent tumor pairs. No direct relationship between TCR clonality and survival was found, suggesting that a diverse polyclonal response may matter.

Material: blood, obtained before dendritic cell vaccination. The sequence is built from TRBV12-1 and TRBJ1-1; TRBD1, the D gene given by the table, was not confirmed from the DNA. TRBV12-1 is a pseudogene locus. The source of this sequence is a human donor with glioblastoma. CDR3 reads: CASSPGFF. The DNA is TGTGCCAGCAGCCCAGGCTTCTTT.